The next 15 T cell receptor beta chains were all read from a single sample in a study of blood T cell repertoires in COVID-19. The method was immunoSEQ multiplex PCR; TCRdb's version includes in-frame clones alone and lacks a portion of them. The data hold about 200,000 clones, with more than 70% observed a single time. The sample taken for sequencing was peripheral blood. The receptors come from a person aged 70 to 85 with COVID-19, enrolled during active disease.

The chain links TRBV24-1 to TRBJ2-5, with TRBD2 matching 14 bases. Germline V CDR1 and CDR2: KGHDR, SFDVKD. J gave up 5 bases and V 9 bases, and 7 bases lay outside the gene matches. The CDR3 is 15 residues long. CDR3 nucleotide sequence: TGTGCCACCGCTGGGACTAGCGGGGGCAGGGAGACCCAGTACTTC. Translation gives CATAGTSGGRETQYF.

The rearrangement joins TRBV20-1 to TRBJ1-1; D not certain. V lost 0 bases and J lost 6, with 5 bases in between. This CDR3 has 11 residues. Germline values: CDR1 DFQATT, CDR2 SNEGSKA (reference sequence). This CDR3 is CSARDIPEAFF. The CDR3 nucleotides read TGCAGTGCTAGAGATATCCCTGAAGCTTTCTTT.

The rearrangement joins TRBV28 to TRBJ1-5; D gene unclear. This CDR3 is built from 10 residues. In germline, CDR1 is MDHEN, CDR2 SYDVKM. Trimming stripped 11 bases from V and 5 bases from J, with 7 bases between. CDR3 sequence reads: CAGLYQPQHF. The CDR3 DNA reads as TGTGCCGGCCTCTATCAGCCCCAGCATTTT.

CDR3 protein: CASSSPAAGGGNEQFF. Here the CDR3 DNA reads TGTGCCAGTAGTTCCCCAGCTGCGGGGGGGGGCAATGAGCAGTTCTTC. This chain links TRBV19 with TRBJ2-1, with 9 bases that match TRBD2. Germline CDR1 LNHDA, CDR2 SQIVND (reference sequence). This CDR3 comprises 16 residues. After removal of 5 bases from V and 6 bases from J, the junction contained 11 bases not matched to a gene.

V usage is TRBV6-5 and J usage is TRBJ2-7, with a weak D call TRBD1 (6 bases). The CDR3 consists of 13 residues. Germline CDR1 is MNHEY and CDR2 is SVGAGI. Trimming took 5 bases from V and 4 from J, leaving 12 bases between them. The CDR3 spells CASSRTGTYEQYF. In DNA form, the CDR3 reads TGTGCCAGCAGTAGAACCGGGACATACGAGCAGTACTTC.

This clone was counted a single time. The chain has TRBV28 and TRBJ2-3, with a tentative D call TRBD1 (6 bases). The ends were cut back, 9 bases at V and 2 bases at J, with 12 bases in the middle. CDR1 is MDHEN, CDR2 SYDVKM, per germline. CDR3 length: 13 amino acids. DNA of the CDR3: TGTGCCAGTTGTCCAGGGGTCACAGATACGCAGTATTTT. This encodes CASCPGVTDTQYF.

This clone was found once. The chain has TRBV5-6 and TRBJ2-1, with TRBD2 matching over 7 bases. Trimming cost V 4 bases and J 6 bases; bases outside gene matches: 4. Germline assignment: CDR1 SGHDT and CDR2 YYEEEE. There are 13 residues in the CDR3. CDR3 sequence: CASSRTSANEQFF. Written as DNA, the CDR3 is TGTGCCAGCAGCAGGACTAGTGCCAATGAGCAGTTCTTC.

This chain connects TRBV5-5 to TRBJ2-3; D is uncertain. Trimming took off 1 base at V and 0 bases at J, with 12 bases between the two ends. Per germline, CDR1 SGHKS and CDR2 YYEKEE (reference sequence). There are 16 residues in the CDR3. The CDR3 region is CASSLSAVLSTDTQYF. DNA of the CDR3: TGTGCCAGCAGCTTGAGTGCCGTACTTAGCACAGATACGCAGTATTTT.

On this clone: The junction departs from the called germline gene at one end, perhaps through a read error. The sample holds other DNA sequences that translate to the same CDR3. This chain joins TRBV11-2 and TRBJ2-1, with D possibly TRBD1 on 6 matching bases. Germline CDR1 reads SGHAT; CDR2 reads FQNNGV. The CDR3 loop spans 14 amino acids. CDR3 sequence reads: CASSFGQPYNEQFF. DNA for the CDR3: TGTGCCAGTAGCTTCGGACAGCCCTACAATGAGCAGTTCTTC.

V is TRBV6-2 or TRBV6-3 and J is TRBJ2-1; TRBD2 aligns across 10 bases. The CDR3 runs to 16 residues. The ends lost 4 bases at V and 10 bases at J; junction bases unmatched: 13. Germline V gene sequence: CDR1 MNHEY, CDR2 SVGEGT. The CDR3 region is CASSSGTSVRRGEQFF. CDR3 DNA sequence: TGTGCCAGCAGTTCCGGGACTAGCGTCCGGAGGGGGGAGCAGTTCTTC.

This chain connects TRBV19 to TRBJ1-5; D ambiguous. V lost 5 bases, J lost 11 bases, and 22 bases lay in between. This CDR3 spans 15 amino acids. Germline-derived CDR1 and CDR2 are LNHDA and SQIVND (reference sequence). Written as DNA, the CDR3 is TGTGCCAGTAGTCCGAACCGGGAAGTTGATTCATCCCAGCATTTT. It is translated as CASSPNREVDSSQHF.

The V call is TRBV19, the J call TRBJ1-6; D gene ambiguous. The germline gives CDR1 LNHDA, CDR2 SQIVND (reference sequence). Trimming left V 3 bases short and J 5 bases short, with 14 bases between. This CDR3 comprises 16 residues. The CDR3 bases are TGTGCCAGTAGTATTTTCCCGGGAAGTGATAATTCACCCCTCCACTTT. Its protein product is CASSIFPGSDNSPLHF.

The V and J genes are TRBV4-3 and TRBJ1-1; D is uncertain. Deletions cut 0 bases from V and 1 base from J, with 6 bases between. This CDR3 is built from 14 residues. CDR1 and CDR2 (germline): LGHNA, YSLEER. The CDR3 DNA sequence: TGCGCCAGCAGCCAAGATCGGGGGAACACTGAAGCTTTCTTT. This sequence encodes CASSQDRGNTEAFF.

The rearrangement uses TRBV7-2 and TRBJ1-2; a possible D gene is TRBD1 (6 bases). CDR1 is SGHTA, CDR2 FQGNSA, per germline. V was pared by 5 bases and J by 0 bases, with 16 bases between. The CDR3 contains 16 residues. The DNA for the CDR3 is TGTGCCAGCAGCCCCCGGGGGGGGGCGCCTAACTATGGCTACACCTTC. Translated: CASSPRGGAPNYGYTF.

This rearrangement joins TRBV6-4 to TRBJ2-1; 10 bases map to TRBD2. Unmatched junction bases numbered 17, after V lost 4 bases and J lost 5 bases. This CDR3 is 19 amino acids long. Germline CDR1 reads MRHNA; CDR2 reads SNTAGT. The CDR3 bases are TGTGCCAGCAGTGTCTCTAGCGGGAGAGGGAGTTGGGGCCACAATGAGCAGTTCTTC. Amino acids: CASSVSSGRGSWGHNEQFF.